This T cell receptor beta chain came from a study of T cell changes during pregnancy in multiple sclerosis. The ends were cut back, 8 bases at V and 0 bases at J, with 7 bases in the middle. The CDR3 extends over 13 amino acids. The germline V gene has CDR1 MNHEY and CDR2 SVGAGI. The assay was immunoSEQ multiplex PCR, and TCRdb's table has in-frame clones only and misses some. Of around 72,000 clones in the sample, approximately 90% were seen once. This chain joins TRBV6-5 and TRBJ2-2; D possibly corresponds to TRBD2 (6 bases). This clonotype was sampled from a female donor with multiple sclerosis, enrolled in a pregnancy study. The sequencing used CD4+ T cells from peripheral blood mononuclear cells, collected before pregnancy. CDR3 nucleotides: TGTGCCAGCCTAGCGACGAACACCGGGGAGCTGTTTTTT. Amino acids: CASLATNTGELFF.